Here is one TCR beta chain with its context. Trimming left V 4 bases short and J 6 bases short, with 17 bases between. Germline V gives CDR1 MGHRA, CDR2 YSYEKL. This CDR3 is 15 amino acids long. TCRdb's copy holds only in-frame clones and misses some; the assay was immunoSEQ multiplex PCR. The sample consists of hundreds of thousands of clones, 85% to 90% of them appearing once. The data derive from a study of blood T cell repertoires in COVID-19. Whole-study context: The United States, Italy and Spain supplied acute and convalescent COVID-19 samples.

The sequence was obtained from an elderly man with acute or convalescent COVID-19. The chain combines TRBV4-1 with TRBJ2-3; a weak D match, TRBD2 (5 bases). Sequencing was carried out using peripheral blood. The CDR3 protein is CASSPLRGRGDTQYF. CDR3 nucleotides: TGCGCCAGCAGCCCCTTGAGAGGGAGAGGGGATACGCAGTATTTT.